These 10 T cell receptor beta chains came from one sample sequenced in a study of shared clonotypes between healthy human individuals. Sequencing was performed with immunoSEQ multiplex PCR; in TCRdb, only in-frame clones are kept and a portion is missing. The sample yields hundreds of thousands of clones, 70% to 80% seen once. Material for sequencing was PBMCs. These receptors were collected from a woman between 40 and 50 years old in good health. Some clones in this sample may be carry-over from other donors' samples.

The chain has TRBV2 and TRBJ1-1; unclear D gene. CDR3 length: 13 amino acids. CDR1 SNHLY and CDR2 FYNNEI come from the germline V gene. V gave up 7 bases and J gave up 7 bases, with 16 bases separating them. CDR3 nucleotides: TGTGCCAGCATAAACCCCAATGGAGTTGAAGCTTTCTTT. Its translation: CASINPNGVEAFF.

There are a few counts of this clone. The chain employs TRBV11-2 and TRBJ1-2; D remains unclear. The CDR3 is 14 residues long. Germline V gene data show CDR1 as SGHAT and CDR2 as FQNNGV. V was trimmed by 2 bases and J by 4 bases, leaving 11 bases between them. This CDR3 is CASSLSWAAYGYTF. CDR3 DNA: TGTGCCAGCAGCTTAAGTTGGGCAGCCTATGGCTACACCTTC.

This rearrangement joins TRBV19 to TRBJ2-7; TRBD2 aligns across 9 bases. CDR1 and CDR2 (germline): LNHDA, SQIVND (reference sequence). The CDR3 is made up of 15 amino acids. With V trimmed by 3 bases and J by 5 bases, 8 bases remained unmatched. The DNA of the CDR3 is TGTGCCAGTAGTATCCCGGGACTAGCTGCAGACGAGCAGTACTTC. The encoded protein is CASSIPGLAADEQYF.

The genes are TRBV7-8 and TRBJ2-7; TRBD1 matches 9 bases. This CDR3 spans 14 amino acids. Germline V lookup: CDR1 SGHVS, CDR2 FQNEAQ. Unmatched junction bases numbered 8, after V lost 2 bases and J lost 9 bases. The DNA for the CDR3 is TGTGCCAGCAGCTTACCCCCGACAGGGGGGCGGCAGTACTTC. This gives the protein CASSLPPTGGRQYF.

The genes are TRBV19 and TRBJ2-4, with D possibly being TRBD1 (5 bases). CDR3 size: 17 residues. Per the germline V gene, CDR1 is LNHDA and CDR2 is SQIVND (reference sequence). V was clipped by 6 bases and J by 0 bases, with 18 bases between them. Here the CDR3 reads CASSRTPLAEAKNIQYF. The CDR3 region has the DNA TGTGCCAGTAGCAGGACACCTTTGGCGGAAGCCAAAAACATTCAGTACTTC.

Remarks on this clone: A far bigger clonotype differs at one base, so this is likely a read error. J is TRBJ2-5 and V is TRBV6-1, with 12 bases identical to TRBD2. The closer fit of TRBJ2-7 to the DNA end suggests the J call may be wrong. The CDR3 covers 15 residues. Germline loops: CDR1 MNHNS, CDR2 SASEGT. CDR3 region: CASGEGLAGSYEQYF. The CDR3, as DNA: TGTGCCAGCGGTGAAGGACTAGCGGGATCCTACGAGCAGTACTTC.

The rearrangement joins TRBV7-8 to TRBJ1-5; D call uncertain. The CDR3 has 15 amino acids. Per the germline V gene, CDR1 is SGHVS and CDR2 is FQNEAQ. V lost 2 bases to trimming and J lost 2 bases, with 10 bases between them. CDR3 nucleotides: TGTGCCAGCAGCTTACAGGCGGCCGGCAATCAGCCCCAGCATTTT. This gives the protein CASSLQAAGNQPQHF.

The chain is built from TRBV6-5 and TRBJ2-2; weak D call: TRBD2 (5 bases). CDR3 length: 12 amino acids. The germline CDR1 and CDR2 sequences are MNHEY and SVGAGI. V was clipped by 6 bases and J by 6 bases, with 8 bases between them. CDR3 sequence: CASRSGAGELFF. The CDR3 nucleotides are TGTGCCAGCAGGTCCGGGGCCGGGGAGCTGTTTTTT.

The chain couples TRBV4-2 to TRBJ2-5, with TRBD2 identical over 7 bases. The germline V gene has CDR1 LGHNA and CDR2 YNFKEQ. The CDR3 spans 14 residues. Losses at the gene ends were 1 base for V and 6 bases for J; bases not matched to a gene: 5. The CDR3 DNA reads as TGTGCCAGCAGCCAAGTGGGAGGGGAAAAGACCCAGTACTTC. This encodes CASSQVGGEKTQYF.

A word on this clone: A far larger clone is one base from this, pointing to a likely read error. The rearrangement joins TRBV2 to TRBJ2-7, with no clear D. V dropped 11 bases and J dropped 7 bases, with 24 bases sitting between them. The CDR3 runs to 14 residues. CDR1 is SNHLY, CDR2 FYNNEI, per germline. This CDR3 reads CACLRSDGPLEQYF. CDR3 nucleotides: TGTGCCTGCCTTAGATCAGACGGGCCGTTGGAGCAGTACTTC.